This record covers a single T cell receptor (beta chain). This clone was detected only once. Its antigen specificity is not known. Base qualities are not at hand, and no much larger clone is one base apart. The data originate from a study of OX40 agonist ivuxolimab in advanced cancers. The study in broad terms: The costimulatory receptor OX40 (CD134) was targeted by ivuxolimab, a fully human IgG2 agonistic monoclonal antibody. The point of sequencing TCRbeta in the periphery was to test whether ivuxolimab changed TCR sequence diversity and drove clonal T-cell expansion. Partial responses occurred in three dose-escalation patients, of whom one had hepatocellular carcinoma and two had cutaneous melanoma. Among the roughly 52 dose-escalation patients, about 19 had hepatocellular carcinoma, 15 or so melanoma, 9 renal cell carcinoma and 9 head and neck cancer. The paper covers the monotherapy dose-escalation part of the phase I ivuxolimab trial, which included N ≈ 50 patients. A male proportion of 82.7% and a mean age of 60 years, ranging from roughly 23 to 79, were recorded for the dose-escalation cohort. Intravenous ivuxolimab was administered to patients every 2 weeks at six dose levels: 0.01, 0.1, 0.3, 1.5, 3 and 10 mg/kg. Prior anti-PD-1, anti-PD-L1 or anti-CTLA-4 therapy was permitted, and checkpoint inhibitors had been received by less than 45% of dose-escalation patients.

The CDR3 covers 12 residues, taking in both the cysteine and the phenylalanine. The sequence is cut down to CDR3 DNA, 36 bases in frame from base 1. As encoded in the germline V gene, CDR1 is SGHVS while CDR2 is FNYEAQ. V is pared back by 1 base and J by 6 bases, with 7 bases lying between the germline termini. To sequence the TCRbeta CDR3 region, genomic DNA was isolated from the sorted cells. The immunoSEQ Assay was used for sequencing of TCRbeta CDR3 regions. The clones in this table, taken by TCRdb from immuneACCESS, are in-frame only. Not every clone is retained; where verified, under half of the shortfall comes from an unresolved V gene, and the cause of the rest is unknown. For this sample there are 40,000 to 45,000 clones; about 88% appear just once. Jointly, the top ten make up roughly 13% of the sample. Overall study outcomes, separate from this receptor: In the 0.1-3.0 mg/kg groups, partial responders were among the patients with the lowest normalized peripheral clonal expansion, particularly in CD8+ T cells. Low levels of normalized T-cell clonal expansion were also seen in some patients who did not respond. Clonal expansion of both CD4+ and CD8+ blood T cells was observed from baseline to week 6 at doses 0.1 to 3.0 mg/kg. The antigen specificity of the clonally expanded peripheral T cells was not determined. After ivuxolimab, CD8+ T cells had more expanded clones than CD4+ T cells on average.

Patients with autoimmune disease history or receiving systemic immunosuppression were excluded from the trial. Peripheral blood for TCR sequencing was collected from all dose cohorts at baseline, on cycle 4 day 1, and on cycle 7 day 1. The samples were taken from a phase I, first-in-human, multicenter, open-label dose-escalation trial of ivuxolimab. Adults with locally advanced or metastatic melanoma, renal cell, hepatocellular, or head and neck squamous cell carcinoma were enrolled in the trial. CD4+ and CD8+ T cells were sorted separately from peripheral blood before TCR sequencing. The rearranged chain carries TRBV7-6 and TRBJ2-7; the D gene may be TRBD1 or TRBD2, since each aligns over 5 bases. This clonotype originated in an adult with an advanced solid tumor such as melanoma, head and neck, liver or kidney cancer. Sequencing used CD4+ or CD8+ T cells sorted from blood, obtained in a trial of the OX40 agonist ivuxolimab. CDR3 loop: CASSLGGSEQYF. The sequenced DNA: TGTGCCAGCAGCTTAGGGGGGAGCGAGCAGTACTTC.